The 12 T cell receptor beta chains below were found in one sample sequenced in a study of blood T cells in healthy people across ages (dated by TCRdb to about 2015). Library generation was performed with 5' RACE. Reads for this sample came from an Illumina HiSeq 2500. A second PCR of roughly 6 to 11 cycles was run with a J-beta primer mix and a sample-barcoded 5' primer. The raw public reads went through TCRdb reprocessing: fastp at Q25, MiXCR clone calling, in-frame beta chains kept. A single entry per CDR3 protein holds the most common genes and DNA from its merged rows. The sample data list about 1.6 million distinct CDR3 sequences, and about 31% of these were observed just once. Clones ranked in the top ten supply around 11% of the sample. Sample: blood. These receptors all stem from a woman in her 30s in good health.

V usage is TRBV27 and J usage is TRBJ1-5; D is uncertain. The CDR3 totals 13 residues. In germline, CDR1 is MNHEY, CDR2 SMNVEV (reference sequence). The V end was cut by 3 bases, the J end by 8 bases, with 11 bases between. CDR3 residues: CASSLGGLEPQHF. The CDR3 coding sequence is TGTGCCAGCAGTTTGGGCGGTCTTGAGCCCCAGCATTTT.

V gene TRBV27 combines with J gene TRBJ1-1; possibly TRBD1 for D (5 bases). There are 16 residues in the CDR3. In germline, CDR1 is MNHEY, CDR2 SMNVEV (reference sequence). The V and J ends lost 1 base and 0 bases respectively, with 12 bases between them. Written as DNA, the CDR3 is TGTGCCAGCAGTTTATTTTCCCAGGGAATGAACACTGAAGCTTTCTTT. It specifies CASSLFSQGMNTEAFF.

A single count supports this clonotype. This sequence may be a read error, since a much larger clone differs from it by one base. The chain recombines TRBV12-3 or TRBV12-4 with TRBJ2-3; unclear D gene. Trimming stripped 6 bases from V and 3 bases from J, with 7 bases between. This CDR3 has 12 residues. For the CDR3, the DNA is TGTGCCAGCAGGTGGAGAACAGATACGCAGTATTTT. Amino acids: CASRWRTDTQYF.

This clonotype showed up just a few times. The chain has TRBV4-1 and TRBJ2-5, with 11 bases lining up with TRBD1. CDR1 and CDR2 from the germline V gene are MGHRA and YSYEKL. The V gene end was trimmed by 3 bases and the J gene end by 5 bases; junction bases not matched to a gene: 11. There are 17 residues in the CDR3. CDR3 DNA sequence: TGCGCCAGCAGCCACACCCGGACAGGGGGCTTGTGGGAGACCCAGTACTTC. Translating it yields CASSHTRTGGLWETQYF.

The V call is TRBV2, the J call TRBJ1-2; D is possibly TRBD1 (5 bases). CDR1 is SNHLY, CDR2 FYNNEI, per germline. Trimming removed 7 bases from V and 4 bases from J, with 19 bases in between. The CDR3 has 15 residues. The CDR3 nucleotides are TGTGCCAGCACCGCCGGGACGGATAACTTCTATGGCTACACCTTC. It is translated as CASTAGTDNFYGYTF. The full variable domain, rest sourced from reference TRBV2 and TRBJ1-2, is EPEVTQTPSHQVTQMGQEVILRCVPISNHLYFYWYRQILGQKVEFLVSFYNNEISEKSEIFDDQFSVERPDGSNFTLKIRSTKLEDSAMYFCASTAGTDNFYGYTFGSGTRLTVV.

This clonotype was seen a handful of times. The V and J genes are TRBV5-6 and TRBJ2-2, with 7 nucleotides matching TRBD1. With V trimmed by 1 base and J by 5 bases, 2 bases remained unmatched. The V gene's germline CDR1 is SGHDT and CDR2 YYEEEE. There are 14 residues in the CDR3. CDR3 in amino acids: CASSLTGDTGELFF. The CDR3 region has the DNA TGTGCCAGCAGCTTGACAGGGGATACCGGGGAGCTGTTTTTT.

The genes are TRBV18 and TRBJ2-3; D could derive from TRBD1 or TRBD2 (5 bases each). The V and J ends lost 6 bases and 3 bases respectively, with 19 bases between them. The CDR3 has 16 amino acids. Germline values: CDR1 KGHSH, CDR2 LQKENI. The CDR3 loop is CASSRSRLGATDTQYF. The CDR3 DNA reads TGTGCCAGCTCTCGGAGCCGCCTCGGGGCGACAGATACGCAGTATTTT.

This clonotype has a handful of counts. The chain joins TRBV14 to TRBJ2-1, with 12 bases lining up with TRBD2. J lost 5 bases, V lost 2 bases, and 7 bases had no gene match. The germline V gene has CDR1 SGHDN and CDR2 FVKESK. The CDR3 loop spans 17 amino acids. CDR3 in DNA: TGTGCCAGCAGCCAAAGACTAGCGGGAGTAGCCCACAATGAGCAGTTCTTC. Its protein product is CASSQRLAGVAHNEQFF.

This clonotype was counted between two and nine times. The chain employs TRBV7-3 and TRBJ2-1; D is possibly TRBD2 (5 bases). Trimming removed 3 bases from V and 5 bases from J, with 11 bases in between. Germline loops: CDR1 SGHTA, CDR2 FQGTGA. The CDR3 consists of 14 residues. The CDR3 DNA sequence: TGTGCCAGCAGCTTTAGTGGACTCAACAATGAGCAGTTCTTC. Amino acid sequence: CASSFSGLNNEQFF.

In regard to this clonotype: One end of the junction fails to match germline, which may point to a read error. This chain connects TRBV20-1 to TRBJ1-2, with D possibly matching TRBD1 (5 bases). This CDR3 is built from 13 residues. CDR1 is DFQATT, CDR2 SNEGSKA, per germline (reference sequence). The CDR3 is CKCWDQDNYGYTF. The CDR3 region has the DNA TGTAAATGTTGGGACCAAGACAACTATGGCTACACCTTC.

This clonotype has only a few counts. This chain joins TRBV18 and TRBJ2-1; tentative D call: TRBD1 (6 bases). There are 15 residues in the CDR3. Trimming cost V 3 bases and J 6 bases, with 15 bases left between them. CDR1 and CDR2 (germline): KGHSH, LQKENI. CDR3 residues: CASSPGTSLINEQFF. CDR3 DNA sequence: TGTGCCAGCTCACCCGGGACAAGCCTTATCAATGAGCAGTTCTTC.

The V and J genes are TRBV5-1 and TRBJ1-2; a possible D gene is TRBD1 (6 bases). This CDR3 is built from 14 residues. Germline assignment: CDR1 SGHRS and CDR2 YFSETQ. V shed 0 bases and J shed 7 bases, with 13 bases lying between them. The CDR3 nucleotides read TGCGCCAGCAGCTTGGGTGACAGGTCGGGTGGCTACACCTTC. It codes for CASSLGDRSGGYTF.